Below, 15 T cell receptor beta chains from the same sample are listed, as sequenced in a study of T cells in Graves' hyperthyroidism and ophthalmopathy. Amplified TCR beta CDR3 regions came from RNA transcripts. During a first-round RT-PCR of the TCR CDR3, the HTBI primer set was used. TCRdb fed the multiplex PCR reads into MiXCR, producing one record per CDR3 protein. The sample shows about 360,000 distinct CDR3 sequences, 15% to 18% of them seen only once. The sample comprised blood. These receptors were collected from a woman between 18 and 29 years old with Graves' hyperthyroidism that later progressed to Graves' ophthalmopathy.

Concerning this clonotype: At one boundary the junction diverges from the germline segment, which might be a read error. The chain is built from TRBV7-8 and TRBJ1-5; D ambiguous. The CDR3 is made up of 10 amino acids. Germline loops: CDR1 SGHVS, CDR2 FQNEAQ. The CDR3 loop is CASSLQRQHF. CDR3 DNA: TGTGCCAGCAGCTTACAGCGCCAGCATTTT.

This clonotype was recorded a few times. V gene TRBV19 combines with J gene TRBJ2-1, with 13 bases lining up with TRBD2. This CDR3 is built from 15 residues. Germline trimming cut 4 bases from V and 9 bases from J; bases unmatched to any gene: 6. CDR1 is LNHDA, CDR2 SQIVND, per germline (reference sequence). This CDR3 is CASSTTSGRASEQFF. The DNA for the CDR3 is TGTGCCAGTAGTACCACTAGCGGGAGGGCCAGTGAGCAGTTCTTC.

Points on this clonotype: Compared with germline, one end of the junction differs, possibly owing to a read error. CDR3 amino acids: CTSSPEPSRDFPNYGYTF. The CDR3 DNA reads as TGCACCAGCAGCCCAGAGCCGAGTCGGGACTTTCCTAACTATGGCTACACCTTC. The chain links TRBV4-1 to TRBJ1-2, with D possibly being TRBD1 (5 bases). The germline CDR1 and CDR2 sequences are MGHRA and YSYEKL. CDR3 length: 18 amino acids.

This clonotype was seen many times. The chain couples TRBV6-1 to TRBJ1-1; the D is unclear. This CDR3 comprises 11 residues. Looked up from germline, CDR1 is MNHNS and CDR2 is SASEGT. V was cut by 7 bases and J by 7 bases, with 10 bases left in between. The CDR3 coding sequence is TGTGCCAGCACCAACCCGGGTGAAGCTTTCTTT. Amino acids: CASTNPGEAFF.

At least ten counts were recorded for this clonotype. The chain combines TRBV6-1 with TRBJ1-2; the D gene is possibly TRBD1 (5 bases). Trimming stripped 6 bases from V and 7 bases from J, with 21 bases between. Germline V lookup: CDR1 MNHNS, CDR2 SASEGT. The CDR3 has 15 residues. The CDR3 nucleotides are TGTGCCAGCAGACTAGGGGACGTCAACAGTCTTGGCTACACCTTC. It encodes CASRLGDVNSLGYTF.

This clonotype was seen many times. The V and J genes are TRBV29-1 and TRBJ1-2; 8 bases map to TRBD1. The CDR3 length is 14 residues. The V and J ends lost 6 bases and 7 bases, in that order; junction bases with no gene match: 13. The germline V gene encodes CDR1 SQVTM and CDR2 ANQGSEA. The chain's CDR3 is CSVHRGDRVGGYTF. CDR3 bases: TGCAGCGTCCACAGGGGGGACCGCGTTGGTGGCTACACCTTC. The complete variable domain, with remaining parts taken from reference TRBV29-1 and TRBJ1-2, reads SAVISQKPSRDICQRGTSLTIQCQVDSQVTMMFWYRQQPGQSLTLIATANQGSEATYESGFVIDKFPISRPNLTFSTLTVSNMSPEDSSIYLCSVHRGDRVGGYTFGSGTRLTVV.

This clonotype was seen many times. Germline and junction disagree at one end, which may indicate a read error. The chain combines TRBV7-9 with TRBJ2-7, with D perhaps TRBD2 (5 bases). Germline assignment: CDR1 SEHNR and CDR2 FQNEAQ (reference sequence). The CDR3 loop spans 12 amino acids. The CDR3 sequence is CASSVAYYEQYF. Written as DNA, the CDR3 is TGTGCCAGCAGCGTAGCGTACTACGAGCAGTACTTC.

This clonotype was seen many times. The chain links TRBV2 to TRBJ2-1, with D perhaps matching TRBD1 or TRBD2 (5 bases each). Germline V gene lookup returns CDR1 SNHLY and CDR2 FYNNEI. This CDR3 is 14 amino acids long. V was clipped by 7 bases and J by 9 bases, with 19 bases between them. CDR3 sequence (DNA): TGTGCCAGCACCACTTTCAGTGGGGGAAGTGAGCAGTTCTTC. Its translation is CASTTFSGGSEQFF.

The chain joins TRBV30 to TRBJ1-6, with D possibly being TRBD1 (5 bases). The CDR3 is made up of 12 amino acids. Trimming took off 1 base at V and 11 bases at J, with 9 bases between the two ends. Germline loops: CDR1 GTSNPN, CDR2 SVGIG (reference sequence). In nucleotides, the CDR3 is TGTGCCTGGAGTGGGGGCGGTCCACCCCTCCACTTT. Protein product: CAWSGGGPPLHF.

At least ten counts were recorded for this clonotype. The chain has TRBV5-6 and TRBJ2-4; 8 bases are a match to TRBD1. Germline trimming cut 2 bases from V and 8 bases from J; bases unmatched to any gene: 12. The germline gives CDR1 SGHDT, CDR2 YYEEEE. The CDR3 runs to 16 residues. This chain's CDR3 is CASSLQAQGAQDIQYF. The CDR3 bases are TGTGCCAGCAGCTTACAAGCCCAGGGGGCGCAAGACATTCAGTACTTC. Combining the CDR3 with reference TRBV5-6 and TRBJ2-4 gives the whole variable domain DAGVTQSPTHLIKTRGQQVTLRCSPKSGHDTVSWYQQALGQGPQFIFQYYEEEERQRGNFPDRFSGHQFPNYSSELNVNALLLGDSALYLCASSLQAQGAQDIQYFGAGTRLSVL.

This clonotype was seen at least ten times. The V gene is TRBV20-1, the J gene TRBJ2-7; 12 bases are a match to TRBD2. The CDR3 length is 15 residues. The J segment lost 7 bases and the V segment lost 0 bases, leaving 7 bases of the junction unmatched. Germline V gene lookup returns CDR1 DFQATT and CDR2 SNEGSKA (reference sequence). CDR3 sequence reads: CSARDGTSGRSEQYF. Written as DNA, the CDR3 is TGCAGTGCTAGAGATGGTACTAGCGGGAGGTCGGAGCAGTACTTC.

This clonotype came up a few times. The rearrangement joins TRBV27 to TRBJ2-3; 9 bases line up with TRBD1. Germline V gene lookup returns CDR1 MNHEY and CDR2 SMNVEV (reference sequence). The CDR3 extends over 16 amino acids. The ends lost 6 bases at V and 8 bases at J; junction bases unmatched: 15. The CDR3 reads CASSSWTGAYGSTQYF. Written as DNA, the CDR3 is TGTGCCAGCAGCTCGTGGACAGGGGCGTACGGGAGTACGCAGTATTTT.

The CDR3 spells CSAQQGGEQFF. Here the CDR3 DNA reads TGCAGTGCTCAACAGGGAGGCGAGCAGTTCTTC. The genes are TRBV20-1 and TRBJ2-1; TRBD1 or TRBD2 may be the D gene (6 bases each). The CDR3 contains 11 residues. Germline CDR1 reads DFQATT; CDR2 reads SNEGSKA (reference sequence). V lost 5 bases, J lost 10 bases, and 12 bases lay in between.

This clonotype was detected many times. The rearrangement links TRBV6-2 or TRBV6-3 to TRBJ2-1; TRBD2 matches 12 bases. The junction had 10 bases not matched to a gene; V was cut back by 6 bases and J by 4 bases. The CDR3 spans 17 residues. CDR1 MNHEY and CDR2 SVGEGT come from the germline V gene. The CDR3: CASRSGTSGLPYNEQFF. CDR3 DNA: TGTGCCAGCAGATCCGGGACTAGCGGGCTTCCTTACAATGAGCAGTTCTTC.

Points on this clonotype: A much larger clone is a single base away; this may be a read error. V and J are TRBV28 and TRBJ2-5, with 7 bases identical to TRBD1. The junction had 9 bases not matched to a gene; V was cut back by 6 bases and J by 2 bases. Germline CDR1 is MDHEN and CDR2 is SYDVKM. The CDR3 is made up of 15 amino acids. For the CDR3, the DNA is TGTGCCAGCAGCTCCCCGAGACAGGGTCAAGAGACCCAGTACTTC. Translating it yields CASSSPRQGQETQYF.